This T cell receptor (beta chain) was captured in a study of cytomegalovirus exposure and HLA in healthy donors. Study conclusions and caveats: Among the CMV-associated chains, three were confirmed in vitro as specific for CMV antigens.

Measured with immunoSEQ multiplex PCR; TCRdb has only the in-frame clones, and not every one. The sample yields over 200,000 clones, roughly 84% seen once. The germline CDR1 and CDR2 sequences are MNHNY and SVGAGI (reference sequence). This CDR3 contains 16 residues. V lost 2 bases and J 3 bases, leaving 15 bases between the germline ends. Regarding this clone: Its antigen is as yet unknown.

This clonotype was obtained from a woman younger than 35 in good health and CMV-seropositive. Material: PBMCs. The gene calls are TRBV6-6 and TRBJ2-3; unclear D gene. CDR3 nucleotide sequence: TGTGCCAGCAGTTACGGAGAGCTGACCGGGACAGATACGCAGTATTTT. Its protein product is CASSYGELTGTDTQYF.